This T cell receptor beta chain was retrieved from a study of blood T cell repertoires in COVID-19. Turning to the study itself: Collection of acute and convalescent COVID-19 samples took place in the United States, Italy and Spain.

This CDR3 region has 12 residues. Per the germline V gene, CDR1 is MDHEN and CDR2 is SYDVKM. Trimming removed 7 bases from V and 4 bases from J, with 9 bases in between. Per the authors' pipeline: Nucleated cell number was recorded as an estimate derived from reference gene primer amplification. This table comes from immunoSEQ multiplex PCR, and its TCRdb copy is limited to in-frame clones, with some not included. V and J calls and clone size are given by that table; D and trimming were obtained from the DNA. The sample has fewer than 350,000 clones, more than 85% seen once; the top ten hold less than 3.5%. Those designated as exposed participants met a COVID-19 case within 2 weeks before study entry. This clone showed up just once.

This clonotype was obtained from a man aged 40-55 years who had been exposed to COVID-19. This chain uses TRBV28 with TRBJ2-3; D perhaps matches TRBD2 (6 bases). Sequenced material: PBMCs or T cells enriched from blood (not recorded which). CDR3 in DNA: TGTGCCAGCACCACTAGCCCAGATACGCAGTATTTT. It codes for CASTTSPDTQYF. Full variable domain (outside the CDR3, taken from reference TRBV28 and TRBJ2-3): DVKVTQSSRYLVKRTGEKVFLECVQDMDHENMFWYRQDPGLGLRLIYFSYDVKMKEKGDIPEGYSVSREKKERFSLILESASTNQTSMYLCASTTSPDTQYFGPGTRLTVL.